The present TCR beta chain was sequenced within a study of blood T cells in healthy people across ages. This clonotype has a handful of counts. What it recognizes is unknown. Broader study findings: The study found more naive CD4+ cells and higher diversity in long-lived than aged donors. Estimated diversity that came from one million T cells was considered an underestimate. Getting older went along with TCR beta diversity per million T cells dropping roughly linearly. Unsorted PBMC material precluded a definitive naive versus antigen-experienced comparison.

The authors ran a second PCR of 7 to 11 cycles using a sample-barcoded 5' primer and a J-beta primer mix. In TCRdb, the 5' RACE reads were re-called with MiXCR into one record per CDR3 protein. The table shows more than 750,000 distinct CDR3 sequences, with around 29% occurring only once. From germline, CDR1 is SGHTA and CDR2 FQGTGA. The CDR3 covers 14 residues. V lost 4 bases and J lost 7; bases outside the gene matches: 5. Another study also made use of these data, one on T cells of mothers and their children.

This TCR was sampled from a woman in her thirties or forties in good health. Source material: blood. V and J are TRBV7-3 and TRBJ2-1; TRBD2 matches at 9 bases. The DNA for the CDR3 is TGTGCCAGCAGCTGGCGGGGGGGGCTTAATGAGCAGTTCTTC. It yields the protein CASSWRGGLNEQFF.